The entry that follows covers one T cell receptor (beta chain) sequence. This sample stems from a study of blood T cell repertoires in COVID-19. The CDR3 sequence is 17 residues long. The germline V gene encodes CDR1 LGHDT and CDR2 YNNKEL (reference sequence). Trimming removed 2 bases at V and 5 bases at J, with 21 bases between. Some clones are missing from TCRdb's copy, which holds only in-frame ones; the method was immunoSEQ multiplex PCR. The repertoire includes some 66,000 clones, around 89% of them detected once, and 1.2% sits in the top ten. This clonotype was obtained from a woman aged 55 to 70 with acute or convalescent COVID-19. The chain has TRBV3-1 (or the pseudogene TRBV3-2) and TRBJ2-5, with a possible D match to TRBD2 (6 bases). The specimen sequenced was peripheral blood. The CDR3 nucleotides are TGTGCCAGCAGCCAATCTTTAGGACTATCTCTGGGGGAGACCCAGTACTTC. This codes for CASSQSLGLSLGETQYF.